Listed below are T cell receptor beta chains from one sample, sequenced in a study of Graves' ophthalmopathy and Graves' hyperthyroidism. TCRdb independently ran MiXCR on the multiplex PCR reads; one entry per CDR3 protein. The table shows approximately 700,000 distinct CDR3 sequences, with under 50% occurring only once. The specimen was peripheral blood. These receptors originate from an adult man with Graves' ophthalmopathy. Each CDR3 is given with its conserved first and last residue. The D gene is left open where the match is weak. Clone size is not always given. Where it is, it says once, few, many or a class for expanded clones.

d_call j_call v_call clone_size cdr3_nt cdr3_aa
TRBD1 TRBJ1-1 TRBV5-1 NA TGCGCCAGCAGCCCACAGGGGGTGTGGACTGAAGCTTTCTTT CASSPQGVWTEAFF
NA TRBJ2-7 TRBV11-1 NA TGTGCCAGCAGCCAAGGTCAGGGGCCCCCCGGACAATCCGAGCAGTACTTC CASSQGQGPPGQSEQYF
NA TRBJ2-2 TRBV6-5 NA TGTGCCAGCAGTTACTCGGCCCAGTCGTTCACCGGGGAGCTGTTTTTT CASSYSAQSFTGELFF
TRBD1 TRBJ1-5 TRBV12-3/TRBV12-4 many TGTGCCAGCAGCCAAGACAGGGCGTATCAGCCCCAGCATTTT CASSQDRAYQPQHF
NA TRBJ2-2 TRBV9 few TGTGCCAGCAGTGAAGACAGAACGAACACCGGGGAGCTGTTTTTT CASSEDRTNTGELFF
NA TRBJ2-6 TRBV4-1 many TGCGCCAGCAGCCAAGATCGGACTGGGGCCAACGTCCTGACTTTC CASSQDRTGANVLTF
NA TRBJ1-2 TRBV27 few TGTGCCAGCAGTTTGGCTCGCACCCATTATGGCTACACCTTC CASSLARTHYGYTF
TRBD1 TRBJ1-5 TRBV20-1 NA TGCAGTGCTCTACAGGGGGGAACCGGGCAGCCCCAGCATTTT CSALQGGTGQPQHF
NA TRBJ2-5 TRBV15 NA TGTGCCACCAGCAGTTCGGGGGCCCTACGCCTCGGCAATGAGACCCAGTACTTC CATSSSGALRLGNETQYF
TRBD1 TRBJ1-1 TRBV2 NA TGTGCCAGCAGGTCCGGGACAGGGCTTATTATGAACACTGAAGCTTTCTTT CASRSGTGLIMNTEAFF
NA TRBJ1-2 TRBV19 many TGTGCCGTCTCCCGGGACCCTCTCTATGGCTACACCTTC CAVSRDPLYGYTF
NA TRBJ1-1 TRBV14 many TGTGCCAGCAGCCAAGATCTACGGACTGAAGCTTTCTTT CASSQDLRTEAFF
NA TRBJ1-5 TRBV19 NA TGTGCCAGTATCCCATCTGGCCTGAGCAATCAGCCCCAGCATTTT CASIPSGLSNQPQHF
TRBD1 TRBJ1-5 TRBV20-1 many TGCAGTGCTAGAGATGAGCGGACAGGGAGCTATAGCAATCAGCCCCAGCATTTT CSARDERTGSYSNQPQHF
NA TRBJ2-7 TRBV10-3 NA TGTGCCATCGGTAAATCGGACCCCTACGAGCAGCACTTC CAIGKSDPYEQHF
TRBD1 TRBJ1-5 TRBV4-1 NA TGCGCCAGCAGCCTACAGGGGGCACCCAACAATCAGCCCCAGCATTTT CASSLQGAPNNQPQHF
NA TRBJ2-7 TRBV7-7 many TGTGCCAGCAGCTCCCTGGCCGGGGACGAGCAGTACTTC CASSSLAGDEQYF
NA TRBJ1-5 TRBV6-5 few TGTGCCAGCAGTTACGCGGGACACCAAAATCAGCCCCAGCATTTT CASSYAGHQNQPQHF
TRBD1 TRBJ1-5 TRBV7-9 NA TGTGCCAGCAGCAGGGGACAGGTGAATCAGCCCCAGCATTTT CASSRGQVNQPQHF
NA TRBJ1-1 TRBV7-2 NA TGTGCCAGCAGCTTAGGACTCCGGGGAGAGAGAGGGGCTGAAGCTTTCTTT CASSLGLRGERGAEAFF
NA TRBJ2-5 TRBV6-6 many TGTGCCAGCAGCCGAAGCCTCGGGGGCAGAGAGACCCAGTACTTC CASSRSLGGRETQYF
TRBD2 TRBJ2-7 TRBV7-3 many TGTGCCAGCAGCCTTAGCGGGGGTGCCACCTACGAGCAGTACTTC CASSLSGGATYEQYF
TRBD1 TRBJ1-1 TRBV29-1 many TGCAGCGTTGGAGGGACAGGGAGTGAAGCTTTCTTT CSVGGTGSEAFF
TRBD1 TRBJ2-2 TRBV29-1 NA TGCAGCGCGAACCTGGACAGGGGCACCGGGGAGCTGTTTTTT CSANLDRGTGELFF
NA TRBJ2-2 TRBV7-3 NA TGTGCCGGCAGCCCTTCGCTGACCGGGGAGCTGTTTTTT CAGSPSLTGELFF
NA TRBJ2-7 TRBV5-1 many TGCGCCAGCAGCACTACCCCGGACGGATACGAGCAGTACTTC CASSTTPDGYEQYF
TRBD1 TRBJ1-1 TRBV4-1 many TGTGCCAGTAGTCAAGACAGGGGGACTGAAGCTTTCTTT CASSQDRGTEAFF
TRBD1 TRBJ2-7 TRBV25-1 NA TGTGCCATCAGTGCCCTGACAGGGGACGACGAGCAGTACTTC CAISALTGDDEQYF
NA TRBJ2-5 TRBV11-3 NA TGCGCCAGCAGCCAAGATTGGGGGGAGACCCAGGACTTC CASSQDWGETQDF
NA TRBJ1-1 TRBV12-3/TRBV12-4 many TGTGCCAGCAACCTCAGGCAGAGACTGAACACTGAAGCTTTCTTT CASNLRQRLNTEAFF
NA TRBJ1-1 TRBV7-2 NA TGTGCCAGCAGCTTCCAGAGTCGCACTGAAGCTTTCTTT CASSFQSRTEAFF
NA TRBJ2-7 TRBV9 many TGTGCCAGCAGCGTAAGGGCTAGCTCTGAGCAGTACTTC CASSVRASSEQYF
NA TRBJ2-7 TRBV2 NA TGTGCCAGCGGACCCCGCAGCCACGAGCAGTACTTC CASGPRSHEQYF
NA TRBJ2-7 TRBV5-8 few TGTGCCAGCAGCCGACCCGGAACTCCTTTTTACGAGCAGTACTTC CASSRPGTPFYEQYF
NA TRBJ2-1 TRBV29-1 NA TGCAGCGACCCCAGACCCGGAAGGGGAAATGAGCAGTTCTTC CSDPRPGRGNEQFF
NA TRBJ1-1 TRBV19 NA TGTGCCAGTAGGGTAGGGGGACGTCCTGCTTTCTTT CASRVGGRPAFF
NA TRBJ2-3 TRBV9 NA TGTGCCAGCAGCGTAGACGGGACTAGCACAGATACGCAGTATTTT CASSVDGTSTDTQYF
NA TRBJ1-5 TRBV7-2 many TGTGCCAGCAGCTTAGGGGGGGGCGCCGGCAATCAGCCCCAGCATTTT CASSLGGGAGNQPQHF
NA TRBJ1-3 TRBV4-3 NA TGCGCCAGCAGCCAAGATCATATGGGGAGCCCTGGAAACACCATATATTTT CASSQDHMGSPGNTIYF
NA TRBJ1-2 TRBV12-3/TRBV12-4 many TGTGCCAGCAGTTTCAACAGGGACTATGGCTACACCTTC CASSFNRDYGYTF
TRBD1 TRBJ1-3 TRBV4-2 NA TGTGCCAGCAGCCTCGGGACAGTACCCCCCTCTGGAAACACCATATATTTT CASSLGTVPPSGNTIYF
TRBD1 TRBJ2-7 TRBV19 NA TGTGCCAGTAGTATGTGGACAGGGGGCAGAAACGGGGAGCTGTACTTC CASSMWTGGRNGELYF
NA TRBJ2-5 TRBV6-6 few TGTGCCAGCAGTTACCCTTCTCGGCGGGGGCGAGAGACCCAGTACTTC CASSYPSRRGRETQYF
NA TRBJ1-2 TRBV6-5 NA TGTGCCAGCACCGGGGGAGCAGGGGTGTATGGCTACACCTTC CASTGGAGVYGYTF
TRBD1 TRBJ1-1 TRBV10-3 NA TGTGCCATCAGTAAACAGGGGGCGGCCACTGAAGCTTTCTTT CAISKQGAATEAFF
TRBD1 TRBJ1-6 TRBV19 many TGTGCCAGTAACCGGGACAGGGCTTCACCCCTCCACTTT CASNRDRASPLHF
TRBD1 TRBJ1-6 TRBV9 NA TGTGCCAGCAGCTTAGAGAGGACAGGGGGCTCCTATAATTCACCCCTCCACTTT CASSLERTGGSYNSPLHF